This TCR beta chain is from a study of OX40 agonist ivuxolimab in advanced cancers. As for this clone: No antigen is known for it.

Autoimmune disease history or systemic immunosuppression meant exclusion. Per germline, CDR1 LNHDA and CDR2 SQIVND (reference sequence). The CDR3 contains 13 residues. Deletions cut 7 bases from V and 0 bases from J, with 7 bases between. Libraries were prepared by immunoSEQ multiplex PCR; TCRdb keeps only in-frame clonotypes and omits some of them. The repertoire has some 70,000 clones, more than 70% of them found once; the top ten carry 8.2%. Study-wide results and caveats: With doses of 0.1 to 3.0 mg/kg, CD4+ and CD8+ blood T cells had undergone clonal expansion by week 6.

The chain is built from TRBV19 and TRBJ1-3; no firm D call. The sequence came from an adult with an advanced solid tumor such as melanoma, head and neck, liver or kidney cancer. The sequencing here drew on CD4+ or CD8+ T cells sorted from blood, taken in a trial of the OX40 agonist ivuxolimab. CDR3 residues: CASNPSSGNTIYF. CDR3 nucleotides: TGTGCCAGTAATCCCTCCTCTGGAAACACCATATATTTT.